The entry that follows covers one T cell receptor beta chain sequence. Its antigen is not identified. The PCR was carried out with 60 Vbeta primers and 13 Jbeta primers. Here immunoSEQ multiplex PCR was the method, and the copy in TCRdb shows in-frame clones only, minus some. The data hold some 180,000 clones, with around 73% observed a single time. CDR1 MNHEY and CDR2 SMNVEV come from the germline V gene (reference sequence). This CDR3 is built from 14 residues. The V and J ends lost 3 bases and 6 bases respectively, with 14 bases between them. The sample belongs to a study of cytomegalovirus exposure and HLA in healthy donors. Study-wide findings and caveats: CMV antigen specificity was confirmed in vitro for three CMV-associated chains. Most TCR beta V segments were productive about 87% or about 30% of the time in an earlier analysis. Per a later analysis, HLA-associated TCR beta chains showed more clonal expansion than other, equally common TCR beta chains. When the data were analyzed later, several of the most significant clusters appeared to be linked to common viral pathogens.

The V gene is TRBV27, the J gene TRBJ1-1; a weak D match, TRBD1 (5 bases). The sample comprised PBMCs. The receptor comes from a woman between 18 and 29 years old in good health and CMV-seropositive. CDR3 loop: CASSFGGGGPEAFF. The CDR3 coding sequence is TGTGCCAGCAGTTTCGGCGGGGGAGGCCCTGAAGCTTTCTTT.